The T cell receptor (beta chain) under discussion was sequenced for a study of blood T cell repertoires in COVID-19. About the research overall: Collection of acute and convalescent COVID-19 samples took place in the United States, Italy and Spain. PBMCs, B-cell-depleted T cells, or T cells were the source of the cDNA or gDNA that made up the material.

V lost 4 bases, J lost 0 bases, and 2 bases stayed unmatched. Looked up from germline, CDR1 is SGHNT and CDR2 is YYREEE (reference sequence). The CDR3 is 14 residues long. Original processing methods: Cell counts per sample came from amplifying reference gene primers. Repertoires were generated with immunoSEQ multiplex PCR, while TCRdb's copy carries only in-frame clones and drops some. V and J calls and clone size are given by that table; D and trimming were obtained from the DNA. The table has roughly 150,000 clones, roughly 87% seen once. The genes are TRBV5-4 and TRBJ2-5, with 8 bases matching TRBD2. Material for sequencing was peripheral blood. The receptor was derived from a human donor in a cohort sampled during active COVID-19. CDR3 residues: CASSRTSYQETQYF. CDR3 bases: TGTGCCAGCAGCCGGACTAGCTACCAAGAGACCCAGTACTTC.